This is a list of T cell receptor beta chains from one sample in a study of cytomegalovirus exposure and HLA in healthy donors. TCRdb keeps only in-frame clones here, not all; method: immunoSEQ multiplex PCR. The sample includes some 100,000 clones, roughly 75% seen only once; the top ten take around 4.8%. Sequencing used PBMCs. These receptors all come from a woman aged 18-29 years in good health and CMV-seropositive. CDR3s include the opening cysteine and the closing phenylalanine or tryptophan. D genes are given only for firm matches. Clone sizes are given selectively: once, few, many, or a class where the clone is expanded.

j_gene | d_gene | v_gene | abundance | CDR3nt | CDR3aa
TRBJ2-7 | TRBD1 | TRBV10-3 | NA | TGTGCCGCCGGGACAGGGGGCGTCTACGAGCAGTACTTC | CAAGTGGVYEQYF
TRBJ2-5 | TRBD2 | TRBV28 | once | TGTGCCAGCAGTTCCCCGTGGGAGCGGGAAGGGGAGACCCAGTACTTC | CASSSPWEREGETQYF
TRBJ2-2 | NA | TRBV7-2 | NA | TGTGCCAGCAGTCCACCCCAGGGTAGACCCGGGGAGCTGTTTTTT | CASSPPQGRPGELFF
TRBJ1-1 | TRBD1 | TRBV30 | NA | TGTGCCTGGAGGGTACAGGGGATGAACACTGAAGCTTTCTTT | CAWRVQGMNTEAFF
TRBJ1-1 | TRBD1 | TRBV13 | few | TGTGCCAGCAGCTTACCCGGGACAGGTCCTGAAGCTTTCTTT | CASSLPGTGPEAFF
TRBJ2-7 | TRBD2 | TRBV28 | NA | TGTGCCAGCAGCGCACCGGGACTAGCGGGGTCCTACGAGCAGTACTTC | CASSAPGLAGSYEQYF
TRBJ2-7 | TRBD2 | TRBV23-1 | NA | TGCGCCAGCAGTCAATCGGGACTAGCGGGAGTCCCATCCTACGAGCAGTACTTC | CASSQSGLAGVPSYEQYF
TRBJ1-1 | NA | TRBV27 | once | TGTGCCAGCAGTTTATCGGGCAGGGGTTTCGCTGAAGCTTTCTTT | CASSLSGRGFAEAFF
TRBJ1-5 | TRBD1 | TRBV7-2 | NA | TGTGCCAGCAGCTTAGGGACGACAGGGTATGGCAATCAGCCCCAGCATTTT | CASSLGTTGYGNQPQHF
TRBJ2-1 | TRBD2 | TRBV18 | NA | TGTGCCAGCTCACCGGGACTAGCGGGAGGTTTTTTCTACAATGAGCAGTTCTTC | CASSPGLAGGFFYNEQFF
TRBJ2-2 | NA | TRBV6-5 | NA | TGTGCCAGCAAGCCCACCACCACCGGGGAGCTGTTTTTT | CASKPTTTGELFF
TRBJ2-5 | TRBD2 | TRBV7-3 | NA | TGTGCCAGCAGCCCGGGACTAGCGGGACGAGAGACCCAGTACTTC | CASSPGLAGRETQYF
TRBJ1-2 | NA | TRBV28 | NA | TGTGCCAGCAGTTTGGGCACAGCAGACTATGGCTACACCTTC | CASSLGTADYGYTF
TRBJ2-7 | NA | TRBV11-2 | NA | TGTGCCAGCAGCTTATCCGACAGCACCTCCTACGAGCAGTACTTC | CASSLSDSTSYEQYF
TRBJ1-5 | NA | TRBV28 | NA | TGTGCCTCCGCGGCCCGAGGTCAGCCCCAGCATTTT | CASAARGQPQHF
TRBJ2-3 | TRBD2 | TRBV2 | NA | TGTGCGGCGGGGGTTAGCACAGATACGCAGTATTTT | CAAGVSTDTQYF
TRBJ2-7 | NA | TRBV2 | NA | TGTGCCAGCAGTGGGGGGCTTTACGAGCAGTACTTC | CASSGGLYEQYF
TRBJ2-5 | NA | TRBV18 | NA | TGTACCGGCGGGTCCCAACAAGAGACCCAGTACTTC | CTGGSQQETQYF
TRBJ1-1 | TRBD1 | TRBV30 | few | TGTGCCTGGAACAAAGACAGGGGGAAGGAAGCTTTCTTT | CAWNKDRGKEAFF
TRBJ2-2 | NA | TRBV30 | few | TGTGCCTGGAATGGAGGGATGTCTAACACCGGGGAGCTGTTTTTT | CAWNGGMSNTGELFF